The T cell receptor beta chain described here comes from a study of T-cell reconstitution after alpha-beta-depleted transplantation in children (dated by TCRdb to the mid-2010s). For the study in its entirety: T-cell immune reconstitution after TCRalphabeta/CD19-depleted allogeneic hematopoietic cell transplantation in children was quantitatively tracked in the study by means of TCR repertoire profiling.

Comment on this clonotype: This clone's antigen is unknown. Within one base of it there is no much larger clone, and no base qualities were kept.

The germline V gene encodes CDR1 DFQATT and CDR2 SNEGSKA (reference sequence). From cysteine to phenylalanine, the CDR3 is 16 amino acids long. Just the 48-base CDR3 DNA is kept, in frame starting at base 1. From V the trimming removes 5 bases and from J it removes 4 bases, while the gene matches leave 11 bases of the junction unaccounted for. Libraries were constructed by PCR. The reads were generated on an Illumina HiSeq 2500. Molecular barcoding was employed in the preparation of TCR libraries, with unique molecular identifiers being used to normalize TCRbeta repertoire quantification. Starting from the raw public reads, TCRdb applied fastp trimming at Q25, assembled clones with MiXCR and retained in-frame beta chains. A single entry per CDR3 protein holds the most common genes and DNA from its merged rows. The sample includes 490,000 or so distinct CDR3 sequences, with roughly an eighth observed a single time. Of the sample, about 5.6% falls within the top ten clones.

Recombination joined TRBV20-1 with TRBJ2-5; 12 of the junction bases match TRBD1. The source is a human donor who donated a stem cell graft to a child with combined immunodeficiency. Sequenced material: PBMCs from the stem cell graft donor, taken from the stem cell graft. The nucleotides are TGCAGTGCTCTAAACCGGGACAGGGGGCCGGGAGAGACCCAGTACTTC. Its protein reads: CSALNRDRGPGETQYF.